A selection of T cell receptor beta chains follows, all from one sample in a study of blood T cell repertoires in COVID-19. Measured with immunoSEQ multiplex PCR; TCRdb has only the in-frame clones, and not every one. This sample has some 95,000 clones, with 91% found just once. Input material: peripheral blood. All receptors derive from a human donor with active COVID-19. The donor label of this sample is uncertain. CDR3s include the opening cysteine and the closing phenylalanine or tryptophan. A D gene is named only where the DNA matches it firmly. Size values are once, few and many counts, or a class for expanded clones, and some rows have none.

TGCGCCAGTTGTGCCAGTCTTGGCACAGATACGCAGTATTTT | CASCASLGTDTQYF | . | TRBV5-1 | . | TRBJ2-3
TGTGCCAGCAGCCTCGGGACTGACGCAGAGCTCCCCCAGTACTTC | CASSLGTDAELPQYF | . | TRBV4-2 | . | TRBJ2-5
TGTGCCAGCAGCCAAGCCAGGCAGGGCCTAGGTTCACCCCTCCACTTT | CASSQARQGLGSPLHF | . | TRBV14 | few | TRBJ1-6
TGTGCCAGCAGTCAAAGCGGGGTCCATGAGCAGTTCTTC | CASSQSGVHEQFF | TRBD2 | TRBV12-3/TRBV12-4 | . | TRBJ2-1
TGTGCCAGCAGGGTCAGGGGTCATGCTACTGAGCAGTACTTC | CASRVRGHATEQYF | . | TRBV2 | . | TRBJ2-7
TGTGCCATCAGTAGCGGGCAGGTGCGCACCGGGGAGCTGTTTTTT | CAISSGQVRTGELFF | . | TRBV10-3 | . | TRBJ2-2
TGTGCCAGTAGTAGCGGACAGGGCGTCTCTGGGGCCAACGTCCTGACTTTC | CASSSGQGVSGANVLTF | TRBD1 | TRBV19 | . | TRBJ2-6
TGTGCCAGCAGTTTTAACAGGGCTGGTGAAGCTTTCTTT | CASSFNRAGEAFF | . | TRBV27 | . | TRBJ1-1
TGTGCCACCAGCAGTATCCCGGGACACGGGTTCTTC | CATSSIPGHGFF | . | TRBV15 | once | TRBJ2-4
TGTGCCAGCAGTTTACAGGGGGCGATGGACTATGGCTACACCTTC | CASSLQGAMDYGYTF | TRBD1 | TRBV9 | . | TRBJ1-2
TGTGCCAGCAGTGATAGATCCTACAATGAGCAGTTCTTC | CASSDRSYNEQFF | . | TRBV5-4 | . | TRBJ2-1
TGTGCCAGCAGCCGGCTCCCTACAGGGGCTGGAAACACCATATATTTT | CASSRLPTGAGNTIYF | TRBD1 | TRBV5-6 | . | TRBJ1-3
TGTGCCAGCAGTGATCGGGCAGGGGACACTGAAGCTTTCTTT | CASSDRAGDTEAFF | . | TRBV2 | . | TRBJ1-1
TGTGCCAGCAGTGTGGGGGGGCCCTACGAGCAGTACTTC | CASSVGGPYEQYF | . | TRBV2 | . | TRBJ2-7
TGCGCCAGCAGCCGAGGGGGGGGCCCCAAAGAGACCCAGTACTTC | CASSRGGGPKETQYF | . | TRBV5-1 | . | TRBJ2-5
TGCGCCAGCAGCTCGGACAGGGGTGGGCAGTACTTC | CASSSDRGGQYF | TRBD1 | TRBV5-1 | . | TRBJ2-7
TGCAGCGTTGAAGATGGCGGACAGGGCCGAACTGAAGCTTTCTTT | CSVEDGGQGRTEAFF | TRBD1 | TRBV29-1 | . | TRBJ1-1
TGTGCCAGCAGTGAGACGCGGGGGGGCAATGAGCAGTTCTTC | CASSETRGGNEQFF | TRBD2 | TRBV2 | few | TRBJ2-1
TGTGCCAGTAGTAAGGGACTAGCGGGGGGACGCCAAGAGACCCAGTACTTC | CASSKGLAGGRQETQYF | TRBD2 | TRBV19 | . | TRBJ2-5
TGTGCCAGCAGCTTAAGGGGACGGGGGGGCCAGAACGAGCAGTACTTC | CASSLRGRGGQNEQYF | TRBD2 | TRBV7-2 | few | TRBJ2-7
TGTGCCAGCAGACACGGCCGGGGGACAGGGGAGGGTGGCTACACCTTC | CASRHGRGTGEGGYTF | TRBD1 | TRBV6-6 | . | TRBJ1-2
TGCGCCAGCAGCTTGATGGACAGGGGGCGCGGCACCGGGGAGCTGTTTTTT | CASSLMDRGRGTGELFF | TRBD1 | TRBV5-1 | . | TRBJ2-2
TGTGCCAGCGGAGACAGCTATGGCTACACCTTC | CASGDSYGYTF | . | TRBV9 | . | TRBJ1-2
TGTGCCATCAGCAAGAACCGGGACAGGGACACCTTC | CAISKNRDRDTF | TRBD1 | TRBV10-3 | . | TRBJ1-2
TGTGCCAGCAGCTTAGTCCCGGGGGAAGATACGCAGTATTTT | CASSLVPGEDTQYF | . | TRBV7-8 | . | TRBJ2-3
TGTGCCATCAGTGAGTGGGCGGGGGGGTTTTACCAAGAGACCCAGTACTTC | CAISEWAGGFYQETQYF | TRBD2 | TRBV10-3 | . | TRBJ2-5
TGTGCCAGCAGGGCCGACCGGAGCGGGGAGGAGTACTTC | CASRADRSGEEYF | TRBD2 | TRBV12-3/TRBV12-4 | . | TRBJ2-7
TGTGCCAGCAGCCAAGCTAGCGGGGGGGCGGGCACCGGGGAGCTGTTTTTT | CASSQASGGAGTGELFF | TRBD2 | TRBV4-2 | . | TRBJ2-2
TGCGCCAGCAGCCAAGCGAAGGGGGGGGCGGACAATGAGCAGTTCTTC | CASSQAKGGADNEQFF | . | TRBV4-3 | once | TRBJ2-1
TGTGCCAGCTCACTCCGACAGGGGAGCACAGATACGCAGTATTTT | CASSLRQGSTDTQYF | TRBD1 | TRBV18 | . | TRBJ2-3
TGTGCCAGCAGCCCCTTGGCGGCTGGAAACACCATATATTTT | CASSPLAAGNTIYF | . | TRBV3-1/TRBV3-2 | . | TRBJ1-3
TGTGCCAGCAGCCAAAATGACAGGGTTTCTGCCGGCTACACCTTC | CASSQNDRVSAGYTF | TRBD1 | TRBV3-1/TRBV3-2 | . | TRBJ1-2
TGTGCCAGCAGCTTGCGACAGCGCTACGAGCAGTACTTC | CASSLRQRYEQYF | . | TRBV5-6 | . | TRBJ2-7
TGTGCCAGCAGTGCCGGGGATAACTATGGCTACACCTTC | CASSAGDNYGYTF | . | TRBV6-6 | . | TRBJ1-2
TGTGCCAGCAGCCCGGGACTAGGTTCCGGGGAGCTGTTTTTT | CASSPGLGSGELFF | TRBD2 | TRBV11-3 | . | TRBJ2-2
TGTGCCAGCAGTGCCGTGCGAGGCTATAATTCACCCCTCCACTTT | CASSAVRGYNSPLHF | . | TRBV2 | few | TRBJ1-6
TGTGCCAGTAGTATTGGTGGTTTTCGGGACACTGAAGCTTTCTTT | CASSIGGFRDTEAFF | . | TRBV19 | . | TRBJ1-1
TGCGCCAGCAGCCAGCCCAGGACAGCGAACACCGGGGAGCTGTTTTTT | CASSQPRTANTGELFF | . | TRBV4-1 | once | TRBJ2-2
TGTGCCAGCAGCCAAGGCAGTGCCGGGGATGGCTACACCTTC | CASSQGSAGDGYTF | . | TRBV3-1/TRBV3-2 | . | TRBJ1-2
TGTGCCAGCAGGGCAGCGGGGTTTGGCACAGATACGCAGTATTTT | CASRAAGFGTDTQYF | TRBD2 | TRBV27 | . | TRBJ2-3
TGCGCCAGCAGCCAGGGGACTATTAGGCCCCAGTACTTC | CASSQGTIRPQYF | . | TRBV5-1 | . | TRBJ2-5